The TCR beta chain described here comes from a study of shared clonotypes between healthy human individuals. Naive CD8 isolation took CD45RO-negative cells positively selected for CCR7 and excluded terminally differentiated effector memory CD45RA+ cells. Germline assignment: CDR1 MNHEY and CDR2 SMNVEV (reference sequence). The V end was cut by 2 bases, the J end by 0 bases, with 8 bases between. This CDR3 has 14 residues. Clones were sequenced by immunoSEQ multiplex PCR, and TCRdb holds only the in-frame ones, with some missing. The repertoire holds millions of clones, with about 95% as singletons. Input material: naive CD8+ T cells sorted from blood. This chain links TRBV27 with TRBJ2-7; no clear D. The receptor comes from a man younger than 35 in good health. CDR3 region: CASSLIPTSYEQYF. The CDR3 DNA reads TGTGCCAGCAGTTTAATACCGACCTCCTACGAGCAGTACTTC.